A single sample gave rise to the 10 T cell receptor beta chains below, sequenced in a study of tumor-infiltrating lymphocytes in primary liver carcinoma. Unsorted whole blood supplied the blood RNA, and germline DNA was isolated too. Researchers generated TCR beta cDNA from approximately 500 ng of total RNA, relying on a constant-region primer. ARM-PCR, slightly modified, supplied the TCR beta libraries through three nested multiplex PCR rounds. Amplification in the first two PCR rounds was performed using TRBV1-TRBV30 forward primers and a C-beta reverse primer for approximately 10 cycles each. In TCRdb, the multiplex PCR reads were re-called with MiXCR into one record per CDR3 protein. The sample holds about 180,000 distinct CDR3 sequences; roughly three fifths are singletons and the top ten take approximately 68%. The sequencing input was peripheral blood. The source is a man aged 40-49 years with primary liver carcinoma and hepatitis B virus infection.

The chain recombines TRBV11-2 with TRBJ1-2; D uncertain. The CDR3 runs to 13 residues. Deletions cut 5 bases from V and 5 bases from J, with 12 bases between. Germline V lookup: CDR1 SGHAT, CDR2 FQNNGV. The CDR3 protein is CASSTYRKYGYTF. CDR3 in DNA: TGTGCCAGCAGCACTTACAGAAAATATGGCTACACCTTC. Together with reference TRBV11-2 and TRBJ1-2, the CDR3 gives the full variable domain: EAGVAQSPRYKIIEKRQSVAFWCNPISGHATLYWYQQILGQGPKLLIQFQNNGVVDDSQLPKDRFSAERLKGVDSTLKIQPAKLEDSAVYLCASSTYRKYGYTFGSGTRLTVV.

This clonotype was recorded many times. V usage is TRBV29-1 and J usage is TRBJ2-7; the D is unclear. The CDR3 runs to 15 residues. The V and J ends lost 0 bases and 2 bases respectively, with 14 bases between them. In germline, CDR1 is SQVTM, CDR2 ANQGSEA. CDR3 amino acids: CSVEDLDFAPYEQYF. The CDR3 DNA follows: TGCAGCGTTGAAGATCTTGACTTCGCCCCCTACGAGCAGTACTTC.

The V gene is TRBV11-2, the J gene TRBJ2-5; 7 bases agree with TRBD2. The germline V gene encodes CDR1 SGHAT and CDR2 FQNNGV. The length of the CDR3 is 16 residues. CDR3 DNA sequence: TGTGTCAACAGCTTAGAGTGGTCTAGCGGACAAGAGACCCAGTACTTC. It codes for CVNSLEWSSGQETQYF.

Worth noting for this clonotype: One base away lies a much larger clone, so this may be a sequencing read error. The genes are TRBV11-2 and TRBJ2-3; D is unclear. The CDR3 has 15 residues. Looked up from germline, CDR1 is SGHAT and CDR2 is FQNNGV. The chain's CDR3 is CTSSLDGVPPDTQYF. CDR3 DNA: TGTACCAGCAGCTTAGACGGAGTGCCGCCAGATACGCAGTATTTT. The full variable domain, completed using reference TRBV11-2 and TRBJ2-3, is EAGVAQSPRYKIIEKRQSVAFWCNPISGHATLYWYQQILGQGPKLLIQFQNNGVVDDSQLPKDRFSAERLKGVDSTLKIQPAKLEDSAVYLCTSSLDGVPPDTQYFGPGTRLTVL.

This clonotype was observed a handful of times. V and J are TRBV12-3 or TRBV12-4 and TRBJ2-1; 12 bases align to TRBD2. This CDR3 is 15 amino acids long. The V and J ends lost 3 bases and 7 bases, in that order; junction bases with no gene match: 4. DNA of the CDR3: TGTGCCAGCAGTTTCCTAGCGGGAGGGGGAAATGAGCAGTTCTTC. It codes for CASSFLAGGGNEQFF.

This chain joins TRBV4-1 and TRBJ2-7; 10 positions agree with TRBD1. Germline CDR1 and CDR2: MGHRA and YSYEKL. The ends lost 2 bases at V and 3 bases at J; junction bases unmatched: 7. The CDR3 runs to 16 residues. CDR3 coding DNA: TGCGCCAGCAGCCAATTAGGGGGGACAGGGGACTACGAGCAGTACTTC. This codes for CASSQLGGTGDYEQYF.

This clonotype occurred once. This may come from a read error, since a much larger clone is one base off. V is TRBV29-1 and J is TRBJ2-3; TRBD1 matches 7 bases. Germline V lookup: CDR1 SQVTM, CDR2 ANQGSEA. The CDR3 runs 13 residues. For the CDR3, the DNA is TGCAGCGCTGAAGACAGGGAAACAGATACGCAGTATTTT. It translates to CSAEDRETDTQYF.

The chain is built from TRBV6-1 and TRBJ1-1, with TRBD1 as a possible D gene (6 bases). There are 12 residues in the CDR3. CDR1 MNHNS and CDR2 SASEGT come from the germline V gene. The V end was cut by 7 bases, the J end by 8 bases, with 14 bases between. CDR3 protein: CASIEVQGEAFF. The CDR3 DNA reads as TGTGCCAGCATAGAGGTACAGGGCGAAGCTTTCTTT.

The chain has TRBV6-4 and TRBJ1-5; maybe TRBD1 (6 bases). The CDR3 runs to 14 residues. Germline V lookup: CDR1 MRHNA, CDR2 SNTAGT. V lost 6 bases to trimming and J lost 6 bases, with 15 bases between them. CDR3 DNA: TGTGCCAGCAGCGCAGGGGTTGGGGTTCAGCCCCAGCATTTT. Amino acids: CASSAGVGVQPQHF.

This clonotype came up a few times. The chain's CDR3 is CASRSPGINSYEQYF. The DNA of the CDR3 is TGTGCCAGCCGGAGCCCGGGGATAAACTCCTACGAGCAGTACTTC. This chain uses TRBV6-5 with TRBJ2-7, with a possible D match to TRBD2 (5 bases). V was cut by 8 bases and J by 0 bases, with 17 bases left in between. The CDR3 runs 15 residues. Germline CDR1 is MNHEY and CDR2 is SVGAGI.